Listed here is a single T cell receptor (beta chain). Its target is unknown. These data are taken from a study of cytomegalovirus exposure and HLA in healthy donors. The study's findings and limits: Reported performance of the classifier showed diagnosis of cytomegalovirus status with high specificity and sensitivity.

Germline V gene data show CDR1 as SQVTM and CDR2 as ANQGSEA. V shed 6 bases, J shed 2 bases, and the junction held 0 bases outside the gene matches. This CDR3 spans 13 amino acids. A multiplex PCR was run with 60 Vbeta primers and 13 Jbeta primers. Using immunoSEQ multiplex PCR, the repertoire was profiled, and TCRdb retains in-frame clones only, with some absent. The sample totals around 75,000 clones. The sequencing input was PBMCs. This rearrangement joins TRBV29-1 to TRBJ2-7; TRBD2 matches at 14 bases. The sequence was collected from a woman in her fifties or sixties in good health and CMV-seronegative. The CDR3 region is CSVGLAGAYEQYF. The DNA for the CDR3 is TGCAGCGTGGGACTAGCGGGAGCCTACGAGCAGTACTTC.